The sequence of this T cell receptor (beta chain) was determined in a study of blood T cell repertoires in COVID-19. On the study more broadly: Some COVID-19 samples were acute and others convalescent; all came from the United States, Italy and Spain. PBMCs, B-cell-depleted T cells, or T cells provided the cDNA or gDNA that made up the material.

The ends were cut back, 7 bases at V and 1 base at J, with 16 bases in the middle. Germline CDR1 reads MDHEN; CDR2 reads SYDVKM. The CDR3 has 15 amino acids. Per the study methods: Amplification with reference gene primers provided the estimates of nucleated cell counts. The data were produced by immunoSEQ multiplex PCR, yet TCRdb's version contains in-frame clones alone and is incomplete. The DNA was the basis for D and trimming; V, J and clone size are from that table. The data show 150,000 to 200,000 clones, approximately 86% seen once. The V and J genes are TRBV28 and TRBJ1-1; maybe TRBD1 (5 bases). Sequencing was carried out using peripheral blood. This receptor was identified in a man aged 45-65 years with active or convalescent COVID-19. DNA of the CDR3: TGTGCCAGCAATAAATGGGGGGAGGGGAACACTGAAGCTTTCTTT. Translated: CASNKWGEGNTEAFF.